This TCR beta chain was sequenced in a study of blood T cell repertoires in COVID-19. Profiled with immunoSEQ multiplex PCR; TCRdb holds only in-frame clones, not every one. The sample lists hundreds of thousands of clones, roughly 85% occurring once. V dropped 5 bases and J dropped 1; count of bases not matched to a gene: 9. CDR1 and CDR2 from the germline V gene are SGHAT and FQNNGV. The CDR3 is made up of 16 amino acids. What was sequenced was PBMCs or T cells enriched from blood (not recorded which). The gene calls are TRBV11-2 and TRBJ2-7; 9 bases are a match to TRBD2. This receptor was identified in a woman aged 50 to 65 who had been exposed to COVID-19. The chain's CDR3 is CASSSIRTSVSYEQYF. CDR3 coding DNA: TGTGCCAGCAGCAGCATCCGGACTAGCGTGTCCTACGAGCAGTACTTC. The full variable domain, rest sourced from reference TRBV11-2 and TRBJ2-7, is EAGVAQSPRYKIIEKRQSVAFWCNPISGHATLYWYQQILGQGPKLLIQFQNNGVVDDSQLPKDRFSAERLKGVDSTLKIQPAKLEDSAVYLCASSSIRTSVSYEQYFGPGTRLTVT.